This TCR beta chain is from a study of neurological immune-mediated disorders. General study results and limits: Expanded clones shared no identical CDR3 amino acid sequences across subjects, which suggested private TCR-beta repertoires in all groups. There was no association between the multiple sclerosis repertoire cluster and any clinical or MRI feature. HTLV-1-associated myelopathy had the most TCR clonal expansion, while multiple sclerosis had the least, a level that fell below healthy controls.

From the 5' RACE reads, TCRdb called clonotypes with MiXCR, one entry per CDR3 protein. The sample records tens of thousands of distinct CDR3 sequences, roughly 3.5% being singletons. V shed 0 bases, J shed 2 bases, and the junction held 8 bases outside the gene matches. Germline lookup yields CDR1 SGHRS and CDR2 YFSETQ. The CDR3 extends over 16 amino acids. This clonotype was observed many times. Its antigen is not known. Sequencing used PBMCs. The TCR comes from a woman between 45 and 65 years old with multiple sclerosis. V gene TRBV5-1 combines with J gene TRBJ2-7; 7 bases fit TRBD2. The DNA of the CDR3 is TGCGCCAGCAGCTTGGAGTCGTCTAGCGGAGCCTACGAGCAGTACTTC. Amino acid sequence: CASSLESSSGAYEQYF. Using reference TRBV5-1 and TRBJ2-7 for the parts outside the CDR3, the full variable domain is KAGVTQTPRYLIKTRGQQVTLSCSPISGHRSVSWYQQTPGQGLQFLFEYFSETQRNKGNFPGRFSGRQFSNSRSEMNVSTLELGDSALYLCASSLESSSGAYEQYFGPGTRLTVT.